The TCR beta chain under discussion was sequenced for a study of blood T cell repertoires in COVID-19. Study-wide background: COVID-19 samples from acute and convalescent phases originated in the United States, Italy and Spain. PBMCs, B-cell-depleted T cells, or T cells provided the cDNA or gDNA that made up the material.

The authors' processing: By means of reference gene primer amplification, nucleated cell counts were estimated. TCRdb's copy holds only in-frame clones and misses some; the assay was immunoSEQ multiplex PCR. V and J calls and clone size are given by that table; D and trimming were obtained from the DNA. The sample consists of roughly 90,000 clones, 75% to 90% of them appearing once. This CDR3 spans 14 amino acids. Trimming took 7 bases from V and 1 from J, leaving 11 bases between them. The germline V gene encodes CDR1 ENHRY and CDR2 SYGVKD. This clone has more than one count but fewer than ten. The sequenced sample was peripheral blood. This chain links TRBV10-3 with TRBJ1-5; D uncertain. This TCR was recovered from a woman older than 75 with active or convalescent COVID-19. CDR3 nucleotide sequence: TGTGCCATCAATCCGAGCCCAAGCAATCAGCCCCAGCATTTT. Translation gives CAINPSPSNQPQHF.